This entry lists 20 T cell receptor beta chains sequenced from one sample in a study of T cell repertoires in cytomegalovirus infection. TCRdb used MiXCR to reprocess the reads, holding one entry per CDR3 protein. The sample carries about 130,000 distinct CDR3 sequences, more than 30% recorded once. Their antigens are not known. Sequenced here: CD8+ T cells from cultured PBMCs, sampled from culture after CMV antigen stimulation. The receptors stem from a human donor in good health (CMV status not recorded). Some clones in this sample may be carry-over from other donors' samples.

This chain joins TRBV29-1 and TRBJ2-1, with 9 bases that match TRBD2. V trimming: 4 bases; J trimming: 1 base; junction bases outside the gene matches: 5. Germline CDR1 reads SQVTM; CDR2 reads ANQGSEA. The CDR3 has 15 amino acids. This CDR3 reads CSVVAGGGSYNEQFF. For the CDR3, the DNA is TGCAGCGTTGTTGCGGGGGGGGGGTCCTACAATGAGCAGTTCTTC.

The chain combines TRBV20-1 with TRBJ2-1, with D uncertain. Looked up from germline, CDR1 is DFQATT and CDR2 is SNEGSKA (reference sequence). V gave up 0 bases and J gave up 5 bases, with 17 bases separating them. This CDR3 is built from 16 residues. CDR3 residues: CSARDGRNHTHNEQFF. For the CDR3, the DNA is TGCAGTGCTAGAGATGGAAGGAATCACACACACAATGAGCAGTTCTTC.

This clonotype was picked up a small number of times. V usage is TRBV10-3 and J usage is TRBJ2-7, with TRBD1 as a possible D gene (5 bases). The ends were cut back, 3 bases at V and 5 bases at J, with 11 bases in the middle. Looked up from germline, CDR1 is ENHRY and CDR2 is SYGVKD. The CDR3 is 13 residues long. The CDR3 DNA sequence: TGTGCCATCAGTGACCGACAGTCACACGAGCAGTACTTC. This translates into CAISDRQSHEQYF.

In DNA, the CDR3 is TGTGCCAGCAGCCAAGAAACCGGGACAGGGATCCTCAGCTATGGCTACACCTTC. It specifies CASSQETGTGILSYGYTF. The V call is TRBV3-1, the J call TRBJ1-2, with TRBD1 matching over 9 bases. Germline V lookup: CDR1 LGHDT, CDR2 YNNKEL (reference sequence). This CDR3 has 18 residues. The V segment lost 0 bases and the J segment 4 bases; nucleotides outside the gene matches: 12.

The chain joins TRBV6-5 to TRBJ1-6, with unresolved D. Germline V gene lookup returns CDR1 MNHEY and CDR2 SVGAGI. The CDR3 is made up of 17 amino acids. The germline V and J ends were trimmed by 2 bases and 7 bases, with 18 bases remaining between them. CDR3 coding DNA: TGTGCCAGCAGTTACACCAGGCCGCAGGCGATCAATTCACCCCTCCACTTT. Translated: CASSYTRPQAINSPLHF.

This clonotype has more than one count but fewer than ten. J is TRBJ1-1 and V is TRBV7-2, with 7 bases matching TRBD1. Per germline, CDR1 SGHTA and CDR2 FQGNSA. The CDR3 is 14 amino acids. The V gene end was trimmed by 2 bases and the J gene end by 4 bases; junction bases not matched to a gene: 4. CDR3 coding DNA: TGTGCCAGCAGCTTATGGGACAGCGGCACTGAAGCTTTCTTT. Protein product: CASSLWDSGTEAFF.

This clonotype was found many times. The chain combines TRBV7-2 with TRBJ2-7; TRBD1 is a possible D gene (5 bases). The ends were cut back, 6 bases at V and 3 bases at J, with 9 bases in the middle. The length of the CDR3 is 12 residues. The germline V gene encodes CDR1 SGHTA and CDR2 FQGNSA. CDR3 DNA: TGTGCCAGCAGTAACCAGGGCTACGAGCAGTACTTC. The encoded protein is CASSNQGYEQYF.

Many counts were recorded for this clonotype. V gene TRBV29-1 combines with J gene TRBJ2-5; D is ambiguous. The ends were cut back, 2 bases at V and 3 bases at J, with 7 bases in the middle. Germline assignment: CDR1 SQVTM and CDR2 ANQGSEA. This CDR3 has 12 amino acids. The CDR3 loop is CSVEIEEETQYF. The CDR3 DNA reads as TGCAGCGTTGAAATCGAAGAAGAGACCCAGTACTTC.

The chain carries TRBV6-1 and TRBJ2-7; no clear D gene. CDR1 is MNHNS, CDR2 SASEGT, per germline. The V gene lost 4 bases and the J gene lost 3 bases, with 13 bases spanning the gap. This CDR3 spans 14 amino acids. CDR3: CASSAPGTNYEQYF. CDR3 coding DNA: TGTGCCAGCAGTGCCCCGGGCACCAACTACGAGCAGTACTTC.

The chain couples TRBV7-3 to TRBJ2-1; 10 bases agree with TRBD2. Germline V gives CDR1 SGHTA, CDR2 FQGTGA. J gave up 7 bases and V 2 bases, and 11 bases lay outside the gene matches. The CDR3 is 17 amino acids. In nucleotides, the CDR3 is TGTGCCAGCAGCTTACAGCCTAGCGGGGGTCTCGGGAATGAGCAGTTCTTC. It encodes CASSLQPSGGLGNEQFF.

The sample holds one count of this clonotype. CDR3 in DNA: TGTGCCAGCAGAAGCTCCGGGACAGGGATTATGAACACTGAAGCTTTCTTT. It encodes CASRSSGTGIMNTEAFF. The V and J genes are TRBV7-4 and TRBJ1-1; 9 bases map to TRBD1. J gave up 0 bases and V 6 bases, and 11 bases lay outside the gene matches. This CDR3 has 17 residues. Per the germline V gene, CDR1 is SGHVT and CDR2 is SQSDAQ.

This chain uses TRBV2 with TRBJ2-5, with TRBD2 matching over 8 bases. V lost 8 bases to trimming and J lost 5 bases; unmatched junction nucleotides: 4. Germline CDR1 SNHLY, CDR2 FYNNEI. This CDR3 has 12 amino acids. This CDR3 reads CASPGGVETQYF. The CDR3 DNA follows: TGTGCCAGCCCGGGGGGGGTGGAGACCCAGTACTTC.

There are many counts of this clonotype. The chain is built from TRBV12-3 or TRBV12-4 and TRBJ1-2; no firm D call. CDR3 length: 15 residues. Trimming left V 4 bases short and J 9 bases short, with 21 bases between. The CDR3 DNA sequence: TGTGCCAGCAGTTCCCTAGAAGCGGAGTTGATAAGCTACACCTTC. This translates into CASSSLEAELISYTF.

This sequence joins TRBV19 and TRBJ1-4, with 7 positions matching TRBD1. J lost 5 bases, V lost 3 bases, and 9 bases had no gene match. The CDR3 consists of 16 residues. CDR1 and CDR2 (germline): LNHDA, SQIVND (reference sequence). The CDR3 region has the DNA TGTGCCAGTAGTATCCTCCCGGGACAGCGAAATGAAAAACTGTTTTTT. Protein product: CASSILPGQRNEKLFF.

The chain joins TRBV2 to TRBJ2-7; maybe TRBD1 (5 bases). This CDR3 is built from 13 residues. V lost 1 base and J lost 3, with 7 bases in between. Germline lookup yields CDR1 SNHLY and CDR2 FYNNEI. CDR3 nucleotide sequence: TGTGCCAGCAGTGAAGGACAGAACTACGAGCAGTACTTC. The encoded protein is CASSEGQNYEQYF.

The CDR3: CASSFRDHYEQYF. CDR3 bases: TGTGCCAGTAGTTTCCGTGACCACTACGAGCAGTACTTC. The V gene is TRBV19, the J gene TRBJ2-7; D call uncertain. Germline assignment: CDR1 LNHDA and CDR2 SQIVND (reference sequence). Trimming cost V 5 bases and J 3 bases, with 11 bases left between them. The CDR3 is made up of 13 amino acids.

This clonotype has at least ten counts. This chain uses TRBV7-6 with TRBJ1-5; D ambiguous. V was cut by 6 bases and J by 7 bases, with 16 bases left in between. The germline V gene encodes CDR1 SGHVS and CDR2 FNYEAQ. The CDR3 totals 14 residues. CDR3 amino acids: CASSLDSYGQPQHF. For the CDR3, the DNA is TGTGCCAGCAGTCTTGACTCTTACGGGCAGCCCCAGCATTTT.

The chain joins TRBV7-8 to TRBJ2-7, with TRBD2 identical over 15 bases. This CDR3 spans 17 amino acids. CDR1 and CDR2 from the germline V gene are SGHVS and FQNEAQ. V dropped 4 bases and J dropped 0; count of bases not matched to a gene: 4. CDR3 bases: TGTGCCAGCAGCTGGGGACTAGCGGGGGGAAGCTCCTACGAGCAGTACTTC. Protein: CASSWGLAGGSSYEQYF.

This chain uses TRBV12-3 or TRBV12-4 with TRBJ1-4; TRBD1 might be the D (5 bases). The CDR3 loop spans 13 amino acids. V was shortened by 6 bases and J by 5 bases, with 10 bases between the two germline ends. The DNA for the CDR3 is TGTGCCAGCAGGACAGCTCAGAATGAAAAACTGTTTTTT. Translating it yields CASRTAQNEKLFF.

The V call is TRBV2, the J call TRBJ2-7; D unresolved. V lost 6 bases and J lost 3, with 12 bases in between. The CDR3 totals 13 residues. Germline values: CDR1 SNHLY, CDR2 FYNNEI. As DNA, the CDR3 is TGTGCCAGCAGAATTGACACATACTACGAGCAGTACTTC. Protein product: CASRIDTYYEQYF.